This T cell receptor beta chain originates from a study of shared clonotypes between healthy human individuals. Study results and caveats: Genetic and exposure-history diversity was limited by the few donors.

Germline V gene sequence: CDR1 SQVTM, CDR2 ANQGSEA. Trimming left V 7 bases short and J 1 base short, with 16 bases between. The CDR3 totals 14 residues. With regard to this clone: Antigen unknown. With a far larger clone one base away, a read error is the likely cause. Additional DNA sequences in this sample encode the identical CDR3.

The method was immunoSEQ multiplex PCR; TCRdb's version includes in-frame clones alone and lacks a portion of them. The sample includes 950,000 to 1,100,000 clones, approximately 80% of them seen just once. Investigators divided CD4+ cells into CD45RA+ naive and CD45RA-negative memory subsets. The genes are TRBV29-1 and TRBJ1-1, with D unresolved. The TCR originated in a man between 18 and 35 years old in good health. Some clones in this sample may be carry-over from other donors' samples. Material for sequencing was memory CD4+ T cells from PBMCs. Subset noted: CD45RA-negative fraction. The CDR3 is CSADGGRGNTEAFF. The CDR3 nucleotides are TGCAGCGCTGATGGAGGGCGAGGGAACACTGAAGCTTTCTTT.